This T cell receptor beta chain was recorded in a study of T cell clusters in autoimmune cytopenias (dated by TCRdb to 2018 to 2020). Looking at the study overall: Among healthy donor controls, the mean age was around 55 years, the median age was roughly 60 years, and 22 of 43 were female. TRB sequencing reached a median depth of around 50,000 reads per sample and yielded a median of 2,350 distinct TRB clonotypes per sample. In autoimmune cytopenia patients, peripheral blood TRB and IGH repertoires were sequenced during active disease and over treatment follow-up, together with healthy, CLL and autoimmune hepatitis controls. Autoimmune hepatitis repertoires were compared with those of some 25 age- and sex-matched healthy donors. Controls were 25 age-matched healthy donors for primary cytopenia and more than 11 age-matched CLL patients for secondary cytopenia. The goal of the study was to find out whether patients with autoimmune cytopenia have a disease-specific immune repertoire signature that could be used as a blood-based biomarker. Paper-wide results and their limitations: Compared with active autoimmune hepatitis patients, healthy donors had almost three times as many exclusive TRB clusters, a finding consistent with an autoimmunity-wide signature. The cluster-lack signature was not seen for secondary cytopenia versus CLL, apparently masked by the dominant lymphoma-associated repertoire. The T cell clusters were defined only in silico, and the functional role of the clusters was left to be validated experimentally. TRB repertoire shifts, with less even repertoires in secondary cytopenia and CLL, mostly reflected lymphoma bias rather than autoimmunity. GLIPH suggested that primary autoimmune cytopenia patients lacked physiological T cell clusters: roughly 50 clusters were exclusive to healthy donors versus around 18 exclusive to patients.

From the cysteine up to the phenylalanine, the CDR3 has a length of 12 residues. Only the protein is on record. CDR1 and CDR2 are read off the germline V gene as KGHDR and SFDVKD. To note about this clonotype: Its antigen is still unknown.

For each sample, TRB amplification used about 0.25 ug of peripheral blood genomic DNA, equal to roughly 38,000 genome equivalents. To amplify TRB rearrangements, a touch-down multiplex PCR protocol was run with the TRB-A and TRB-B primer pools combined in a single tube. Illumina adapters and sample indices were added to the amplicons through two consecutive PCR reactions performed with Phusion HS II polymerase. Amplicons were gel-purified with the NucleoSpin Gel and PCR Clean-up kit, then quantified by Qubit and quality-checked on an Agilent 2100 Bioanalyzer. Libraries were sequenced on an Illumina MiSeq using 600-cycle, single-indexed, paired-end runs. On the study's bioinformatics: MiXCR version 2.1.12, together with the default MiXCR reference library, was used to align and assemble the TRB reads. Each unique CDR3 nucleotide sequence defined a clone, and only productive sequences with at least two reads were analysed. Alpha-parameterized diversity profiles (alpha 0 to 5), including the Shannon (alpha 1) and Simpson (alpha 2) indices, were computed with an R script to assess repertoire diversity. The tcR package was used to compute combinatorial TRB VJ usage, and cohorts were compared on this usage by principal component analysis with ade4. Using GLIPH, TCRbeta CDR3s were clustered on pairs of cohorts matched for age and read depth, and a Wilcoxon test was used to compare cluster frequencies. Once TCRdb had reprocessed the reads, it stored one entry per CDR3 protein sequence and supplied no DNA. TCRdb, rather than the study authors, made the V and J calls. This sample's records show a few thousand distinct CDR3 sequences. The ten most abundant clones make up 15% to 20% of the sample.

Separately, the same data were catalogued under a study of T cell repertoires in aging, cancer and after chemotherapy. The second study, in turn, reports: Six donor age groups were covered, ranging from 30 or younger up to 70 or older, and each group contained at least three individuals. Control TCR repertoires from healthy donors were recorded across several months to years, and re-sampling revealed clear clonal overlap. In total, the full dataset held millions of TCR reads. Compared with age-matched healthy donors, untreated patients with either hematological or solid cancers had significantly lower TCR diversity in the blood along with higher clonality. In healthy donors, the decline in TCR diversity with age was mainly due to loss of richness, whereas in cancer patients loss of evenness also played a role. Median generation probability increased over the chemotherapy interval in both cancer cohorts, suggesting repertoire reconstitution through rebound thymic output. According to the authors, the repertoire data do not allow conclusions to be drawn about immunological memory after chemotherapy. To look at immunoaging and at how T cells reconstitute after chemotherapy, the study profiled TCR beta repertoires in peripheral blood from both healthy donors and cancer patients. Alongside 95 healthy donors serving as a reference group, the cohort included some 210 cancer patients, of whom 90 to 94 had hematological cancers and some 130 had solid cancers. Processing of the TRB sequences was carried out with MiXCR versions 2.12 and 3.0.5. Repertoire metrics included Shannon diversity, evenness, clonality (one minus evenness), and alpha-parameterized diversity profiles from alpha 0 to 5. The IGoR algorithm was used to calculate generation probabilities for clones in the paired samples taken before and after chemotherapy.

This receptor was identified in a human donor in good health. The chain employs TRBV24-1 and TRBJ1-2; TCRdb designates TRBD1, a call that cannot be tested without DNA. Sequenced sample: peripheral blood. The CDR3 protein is CATSPGGGGYTF.